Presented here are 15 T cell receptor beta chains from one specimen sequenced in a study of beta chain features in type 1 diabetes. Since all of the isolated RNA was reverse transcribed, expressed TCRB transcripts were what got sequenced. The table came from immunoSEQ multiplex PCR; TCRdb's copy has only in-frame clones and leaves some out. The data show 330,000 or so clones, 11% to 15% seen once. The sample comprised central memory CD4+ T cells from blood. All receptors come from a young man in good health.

The CDR3 protein is CASSRDSSDTQYF. DNA of the CDR3: TGTGCCAGCAGCCGGGATAGCTCAGATACGCAGTATTTT. The rearrangement uses TRBV5-4 and TRBJ2-3; D might be TRBD2 (5 bases). V was pared by 4 bases and J by 4 bases, with 10 bases between. The CDR3 has 13 amino acids. The germline V gene has CDR1 SGHNT and CDR2 YYREEE (reference sequence).

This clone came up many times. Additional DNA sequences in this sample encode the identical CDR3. CDR3 DNA: TGTGCCAGCAGTCGAACAGGGTCTAGCACAGATACGCAGTATTTT. This gives the protein CASSRTGSSTDTQYF. The rearrangement uses TRBV7-9 and TRBJ2-3; tentative D call: TRBD1 (6 bases). The CDR3 is 15 amino acids. The V gene lost 6 bases and the J gene lost 0 bases, with 13 bases spanning the gap. Germline V gene data show CDR1 as SEHNR and CDR2 as FQNEAQ (reference sequence). Variable domain in full (rest from reference TRBV7-9 and TRBJ2-3): DTGVSQNPRHKITKRGQNVTFRCDPISEHNRLYWYRQTLGQGPEFLTYFQNEAQLEKSRLLSDRFSAERPKGSFSTLEIQRTEQGDSAMYLCASSRTGSSTDTQYFGPGTRLTVL.

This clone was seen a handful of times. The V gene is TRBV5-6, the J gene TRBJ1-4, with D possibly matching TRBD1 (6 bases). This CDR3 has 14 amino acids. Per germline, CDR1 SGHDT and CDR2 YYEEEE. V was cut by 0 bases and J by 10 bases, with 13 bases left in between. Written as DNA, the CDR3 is TGTGCCAGCAGCTTGGGGGACAAAGAGGGAAAACTGTTTTTT. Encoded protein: CASSLGDKEGKLFF. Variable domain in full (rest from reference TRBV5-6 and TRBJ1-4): DAGVTQSPTHLIKTRGQQVTLRCSPKSGHDTVSWYQQALGQGPQFIFQYYEEEERQRGNFPDRFSGHQFPNYSSELNVNALLLGDSALYLCASSLGDKEGKLFFGSGTQLSVL.

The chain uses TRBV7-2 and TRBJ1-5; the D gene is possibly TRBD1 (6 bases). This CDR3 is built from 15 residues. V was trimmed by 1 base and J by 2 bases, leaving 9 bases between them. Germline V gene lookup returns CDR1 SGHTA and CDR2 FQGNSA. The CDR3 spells CASSLEPGGNQPQHF. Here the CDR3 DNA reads TGTGCCAGCAGCTTAGAGCCAGGGGGCAATCAGCCCCAGCATTTT. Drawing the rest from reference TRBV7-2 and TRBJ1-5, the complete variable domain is GAGVSQSPSNKVTEKGKDVELRCDPISGHTALYWYRQSLGQGLEFLIYFQGNSAPDKSGLPSDRFSAERTGGSVSTLTIQRTQQEDSAVYLCASSLEPGGNQPQHFGDGTRLSIL.

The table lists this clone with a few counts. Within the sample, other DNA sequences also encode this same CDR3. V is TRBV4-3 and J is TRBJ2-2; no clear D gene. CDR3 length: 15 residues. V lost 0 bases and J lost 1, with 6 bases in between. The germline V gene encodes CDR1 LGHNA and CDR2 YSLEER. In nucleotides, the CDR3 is TGCGCCAGCAGCCAAGAGGGTTTGAACACCGGGGAGCTGTTTTTT. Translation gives CASSQEGLNTGELFF.

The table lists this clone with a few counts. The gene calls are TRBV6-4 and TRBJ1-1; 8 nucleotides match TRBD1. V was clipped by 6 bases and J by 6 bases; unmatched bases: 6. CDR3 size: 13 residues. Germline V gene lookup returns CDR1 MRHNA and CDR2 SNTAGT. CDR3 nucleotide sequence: TGTGCCAGCAGGGACAGGGCTGTGGCTGAAGCTTTCTTT. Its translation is CASRDRAVAEAFF.

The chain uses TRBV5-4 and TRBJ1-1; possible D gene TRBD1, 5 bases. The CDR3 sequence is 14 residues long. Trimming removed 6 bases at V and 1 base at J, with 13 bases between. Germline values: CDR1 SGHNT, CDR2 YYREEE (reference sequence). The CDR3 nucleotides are TGTGCCAGCAATCGGTGGGGCACGAACACTGAAGCTTTCTTT. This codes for CASNRWGTNTEAFF.

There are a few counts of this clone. The CDR3 protein is CASGERRRGTRNQPQHF. For the CDR3, the DNA is TGTGCCAGTGGAGAACGCCGGCGAGGGACCCGCAATCAGCCCCAGCATTTT. This chain joins TRBV19 and TRBJ1-5, with D perhaps TRBD1 (5 bases). Germline assignment: CDR1 LNHDA and CDR2 SQIVND (reference sequence). The germline V and J ends were trimmed by 8 bases and 2 bases, with 22 bases remaining between them. The CDR3 totals 17 residues.

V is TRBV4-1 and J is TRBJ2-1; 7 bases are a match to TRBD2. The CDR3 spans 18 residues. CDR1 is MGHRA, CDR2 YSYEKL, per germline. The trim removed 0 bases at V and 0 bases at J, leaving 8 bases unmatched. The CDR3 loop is CASSQDWRDYRSYNEQFF. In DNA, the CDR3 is TGCGCCAGCAGCCAAGACTGGAGGGACTACCGCTCCTACAATGAGCAGTTCTTC.

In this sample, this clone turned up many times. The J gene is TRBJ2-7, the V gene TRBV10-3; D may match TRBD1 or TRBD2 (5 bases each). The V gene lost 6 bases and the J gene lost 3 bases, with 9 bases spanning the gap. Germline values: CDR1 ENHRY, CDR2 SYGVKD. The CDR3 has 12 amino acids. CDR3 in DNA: TGTGCCATCAGGGGGGATAGCTACGAGCAGTACTTC. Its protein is CAIRGDSYEQYF.

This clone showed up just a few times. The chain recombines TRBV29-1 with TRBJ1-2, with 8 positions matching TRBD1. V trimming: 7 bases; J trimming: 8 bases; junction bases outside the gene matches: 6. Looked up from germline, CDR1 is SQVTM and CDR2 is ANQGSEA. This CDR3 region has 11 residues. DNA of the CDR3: TGCAGCGCGACAGGGGCGTCCGGCTACACCTTC. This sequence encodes CSATGASGYTF.

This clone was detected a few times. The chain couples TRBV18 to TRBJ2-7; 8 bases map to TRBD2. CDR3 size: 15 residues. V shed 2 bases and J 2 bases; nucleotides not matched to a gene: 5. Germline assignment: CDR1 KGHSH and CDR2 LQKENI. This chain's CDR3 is CASSPVSGVTYEQYF. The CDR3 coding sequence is TGTGCCAGCTCACCAGTTAGCGGGGTGACCTACGAGCAGTACTTC.

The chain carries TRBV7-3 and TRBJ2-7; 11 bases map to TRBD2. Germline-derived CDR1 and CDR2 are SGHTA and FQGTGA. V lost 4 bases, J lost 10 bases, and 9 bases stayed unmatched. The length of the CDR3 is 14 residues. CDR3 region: CASSYQTSGEEQYF. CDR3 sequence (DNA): TGTGCCAGCAGCTATCAGACTAGCGGGGAAGAACAGTACTTC.

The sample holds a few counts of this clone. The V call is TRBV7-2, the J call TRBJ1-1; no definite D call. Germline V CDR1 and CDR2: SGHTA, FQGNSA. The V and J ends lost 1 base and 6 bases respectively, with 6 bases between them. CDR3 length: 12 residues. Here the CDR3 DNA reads TGTGCCAGCAGCTTAGGGACTCCTGAAGCTTTCTTT. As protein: CASSLGTPEAFF.

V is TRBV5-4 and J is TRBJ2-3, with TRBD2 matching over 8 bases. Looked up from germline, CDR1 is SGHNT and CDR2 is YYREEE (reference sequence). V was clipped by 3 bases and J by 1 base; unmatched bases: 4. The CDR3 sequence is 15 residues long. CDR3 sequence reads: CASSSGGARTDTQYF. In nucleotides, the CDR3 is TGTGCCAGCAGCTCCGGGGGGGCCCGCACAGATACGCAGTATTTT.